Below are 20 T cell receptor beta chains sequenced from a single sample in a study of blood T cell repertoires in COVID-19. Profiled with immunoSEQ multiplex PCR; TCRdb holds only in-frame clones, not every one. This table has 150,000 or so clones, around 90% appearing once. Sequences were obtained from peripheral blood. These TCRs come from a woman aged 55-70 years with acute or convalescent COVID-19.

The rearrangement joins TRBV28 to TRBJ1-2, with no clear D. CDR1 is MDHEN, CDR2 SYDVKM, per germline. The V and J ends lost 6 bases and 6 bases respectively, with 20 bases between them. CDR3 size: 15 residues. CDR3 protein: CASRTRATERDGYTF. The CDR3 nucleotides read TGTGCCAGCAGGACCCGAGCCACAGAGAGAGATGGCTACACCTTC.

V and J are TRBV7-2 and TRBJ2-5, with TRBD2 matching 7 bases. The CDR3 spans 15 residues. Germline V gene data show CDR1 as SGHTA and CDR2 as FQGNSA. After removal of 1 base from V and 1 base from J, the junction contained 3 bases not matched to a gene. CDR3 DNA: TGTGCCAGCAGCTTAGAGCGGGGTCTCCAAGAGACCCAGTACTTC. Encoded protein: CASSLERGLQETQYF.

This clone has just a few counts. This chain links TRBV5-1 with TRBJ2-3; 7 bases match TRBD2. From germline, CDR1 is SGHRS and CDR2 YFSETQ. Losses at the gene ends were 4 bases for V and 4 bases for J; bases not matched to a gene: 9. This CDR3 has 15 residues. CDR3 nucleotides: TGCGCCAGCAGCCTCAGTGGAGCGGGGCCAGATACGCAGTATTTT. Its translation: CASSLSGAGPDTQYF.

The chain carries TRBV27 and TRBJ2-3; D is possibly TRBD1 (5 bases). Per germline, CDR1 MNHEY and CDR2 SMNVEV (reference sequence). The CDR3 consists of 15 residues. V shed 5 bases and J shed 0 bases, with 12 bases lying between them. The CDR3 DNA sequence: TGTGCCAGCAGTCGTCGACAGCCTAGCACAGATACGCAGTATTTT. This translates into CASSRRQPSTDTQYF.

The V and J genes are TRBV7-6 and TRBJ2-6; TRBD1 matches at 7 bases. V trimming: 6 bases; J trimming: 2 bases; junction bases outside the gene matches: 4. Germline CDR1 SGHVS, CDR2 FNYEAQ. The CDR3 contains 15 residues. The DNA of the CDR3 is TGTGCCAGCAGGCGACAGGGCGCTGGGGCCAACGTCCTGACTTTC. Translated: CASRRQGAGANVLTF.

This chain links TRBV6-5 with TRBJ1-6; D is undetermined. From germline, CDR1 is MNHEY and CDR2 SVGAGI. The CDR3 is made up of 14 amino acids. The V and J ends lost 6 bases and 5 bases respectively, with 11 bases between them. The DNA for the CDR3 is TGTGCCAGCAGCCTAAGTACTCATAATTCACCCCTCCACTTT. Its protein product is CASSLSTHNSPLHF.

CDR3 amino acids: CASSVRGLNTEAFF. CDR3 DNA sequence: TGTGCCAGCAGCGTCAGGGGGTTGAACACTGAAGCTTTCTTT. The chain combines TRBV7-9 with TRBJ1-1, with TRBD1 matching over 7 bases. This CDR3 is 14 amino acids long. From germline, CDR1 is SEHNR and CDR2 FQNEAQ (reference sequence). V was clipped by 5 bases and J by 0 bases; unmatched bases: 3.

The CDR3 DNA is TGCGCCAGCAGTTCCGGGACTAGCGGTGTCCACGAGACCCAGTACTTC. Translation gives CASSSGTSGVHETQYF. The rearrangement links TRBV5-1 to TRBJ2-5; 11 nucleotides agree with TRBD2. The junction had 11 bases not matched to a gene; V was cut back by 5 bases and J by 5 bases. Germline assignment: CDR1 SGHRS and CDR2 YFSETQ. The CDR3 loop spans 16 amino acids.

The gene calls are TRBV28 and TRBJ1-1; no clear D gene. Germline V gives CDR1 MDHEN, CDR2 SYDVKM. This CDR3 is built from 16 residues. Trimming pared 3 bases from V and 5 bases from J, leaving 19 bases between. The CDR3 region has the DNA TGTGCCAGCAGTTTTCTATTTCCGACTGGTCGGACTGAAGCTTTCTTT. Residues: CASSFLFPTGRTEAFF. The full variable domain, in which reference TRBV28 and TRBJ1-1 provide the parts outside the CDR3, is DVKVTQSSRYLVKRTGEKVFLECVQDMDHENMFWYRQDPGLGLRLIYFSYDVKMKEKGDIPEGYSVSREKKERFSLILESASTNQTSMYLCASSFLFPTGRTEAFFGQGTRLTVV.

V and J are TRBV6-2 or TRBV6-3 and TRBJ1-5; no definite D call. V lost 8 bases to trimming and J lost 1 base, with 12 bases between them. Germline assignment: CDR1 MNHEY and CDR2 SVGEGT. This CDR3 spans 14 amino acids. In DNA form, the CDR3 reads TGTGCCAGCCGCCGCGGAGCGAGCAATCAGCCCCAGCATTTT. It translates to CASRRGASNQPQHF.

The CDR3 loop is CATKEGGTTYEQYF. Here the CDR3 DNA reads TGTGCCACCAAGGAGGGAGGGACAACCTACGAGCAGTACTTC. The V gene is TRBV15, the J gene TRBJ2-7; TRBD2 is a possible D gene (7 bases). There are 14 residues in the CDR3. Germline V gene lookup returns CDR1 LNHNV and CDR2 YYDKDF (reference sequence). V lost 7 bases, J lost 2 bases, and 15 bases lay in between.

V gene TRBV7-9 combines with J gene TRBJ2-1; possible D gene TRBD1, 5 bases. The V end lost 1 base, the J end lost 5 bases, and 12 bases lay between the germline ends. CDR1 is SEHNR, CDR2 FQNEAQ, per germline (reference sequence). The CDR3 consists of 15 residues. The CDR3 region has the DNA TGTGCCAGCAGCTTAGGACGGACATCACACAATGAGCAGTTCTTC. Protein sequence: CASSLGRTSHNEQFF. The full variable domain, rest sourced from reference TRBV7-9 and TRBJ2-1, is DTGVSQNPRHKITKRGQNVTFRCDPISEHNRLYWYRQTLGQGPEFLTYFQNEAQLEKSRLLSDRFSAERPKGSFSTLEIQRTEQGDSAMYLCASSLGRTSHNEQFFGPGTRLTVL.

The chain links TRBV27 to TRBJ2-7; 7 bases align to TRBD1. The CDR3 is 15 residues long. The V gene's germline CDR1 is MNHEY and CDR2 SMNVEV (reference sequence). Trimming took 3 bases from V and 2 from J; bases not matched to a gene: 7. The CDR3 region has the DNA TGTGCCAGCAGTTTGGCACAGGGGCAAGCCTACGAGCAGTACTTC. Translating gives CASSLAQGQAYEQYF.

This clone was seen more than once but under ten times. In nucleotides, the CDR3 is TGTGCCAGCAGCTTAGTGAAGGGAGGTGAAGCTTTCTTT. Its translation: CASSLVKGGEAFF. The chain combines TRBV7-8 with TRBJ1-1; D gene ambiguous. In germline, CDR1 is SGHVS, CDR2 FQNEAQ. CDR3 size: 13 residues. Trimming pared 1 base from V and 7 bases from J, leaving 10 bases between.

J is TRBJ1-4 and V is TRBV11-2, with 7 bases lining up with TRBD1. V dropped 4 bases and J dropped 7; count of bases not matched to a gene: 9. CDR1 is SGHAT, CDR2 FQNNGV, per germline. This CDR3 has 15 amino acids. This CDR3 is CASSSMRSGGEKLFF. The CDR3 region has the DNA TGTGCCAGCAGCTCCATGCGCTCAGGGGGTGAAAAACTGTTTTTT.

The V and J genes are TRBV6-2 or TRBV6-3 and TRBJ1-4; 10 nucleotides line up with TRBD1. This CDR3 comprises 15 residues. The V segment lost 2 bases and the J segment 5 bases; nucleotides outside the gene matches: 2. In germline, CDR1 is MNHEY, CDR2 SVGEGT. The CDR3 DNA follows: TGTGCCAGCAGTTACCGGACAGGGGGAAATGAAAAACTGTTTTTT. Its translation: CASSYRTGGNEKLFF.

Written as DNA, the CDR3 is TGTGCCAGCTCACCAAATGGTCCGAGGGTCACCGGGGAGCTGTTTTTT. Protein product: CASSPNGPRVTGELFF. This chain links TRBV18 with TRBJ2-2, with D tentatively TRBD2 (5 bases). This CDR3 has 16 amino acids. Germline lookup yields CDR1 KGHSH and CDR2 LQKENI. Trimming left V 2 bases short and J 4 bases short, with 14 bases between.

V usage is TRBV5-6 and J usage is TRBJ2-1; TRBD2 is a possible D gene (6 bases). CDR1 is SGHDT, CDR2 YYEEEE, per germline. The CDR3 is 17 residues long. V lost 2 bases to trimming and J lost 8 bases, with 23 bases between them. This CDR3 reads CASSFTSHPNPTDEQFF. The CDR3, as DNA: TGTGCCAGCAGCTTTACTAGCCACCCAAACCCTACGGATGAGCAGTTCTTC.

A word on this clone: The junction and the germline gene differ at one end; a read error may be behind it. The V and J genes are TRBV15 and TRBJ2-2; maybe TRBD1 (5 bases). The CDR3 is 13 residues long. In germline, CDR1 is LNHNV, CDR2 YYDKDF (reference sequence). The CDR3 DNA is TGTGCCACCGGCAGGGCCCCTACCGGGGAGCTGTTTTTT. It translates to CATGRAPTGELFF.

The rearrangement joins TRBV9 to TRBJ1-2, with TRBD1 matching 9 bases. J gave up 1 base and V 0 bases, and 7 bases lay outside the gene matches. This CDR3 is built from 17 residues. Germline V gene sequence: CDR1 SGDLS, CDR2 YYNGEE. The CDR3 here is CASSVAGTGNGNYGYTF. The CDR3 DNA is TGTGCCAGCAGCGTAGCCGGGACAGGGAACGGTAACTATGGCTACACCTTC.